This T cell receptor beta chain is from a study of blood T cells in healthy people across ages. Study summary: Capture by template switching was about one barcoded beta molecule per two T cells.

Isolation of PBMCs gave at least 7 million cells per sample. For the second PCR, which ran for about 6 to 11 cycles, a sample-barcoded 5' primer and a J-beta primer mix were used. One entry per CDR3 protein results from TCRdb running MiXCR on the 5' RACE reads. Here the sample spans hundreds of thousands of distinct CDR3 sequences, about three fifths being singletons. Details on this clonotype: Antigen: not known.

Study findings and constraints: Aged donors had fewer naive CD4+ cells and lower diversity than long-lived donors. Any conclusive comparison of naive versus antigen-experienced cells was prevented by using unsorted PBMCs.

This CDR3 region has 13 residues. Between the trimmed V and J ends, which lost 4 bases and 7 bases, there was a span of 13 bases. Germline V lookup: CDR1 MDHEN, CDR2 SYDVKM. Sample: blood. The source of this sequence is a man younger than 40 in good health. V and J are TRBV28 and TRBJ1-2; D perhaps matches TRBD1 (5 bases). CDR3 amino acids: CASSSGEGGGYTF. In DNA form, the CDR3 reads TGTGCCAGCAGTTCGGGGGAGGGAGGTGGCTACACCTTC.